This TCR beta chain originates from a study of regulatory T cells in long-lasting Graves disease. This clonotype was found a few times. As yet, its antigen is unknown. Since a much larger clone is just one base distant, this may be a read error. Study conclusions and caveats: TCR diversity in persistent Graves' patients was below that of newly diagnosed ones.

The CDR3 contains 14 residues. Germline lookup yields CDR1 MNHNS and CDR2 SASEGT. CDR3 regions were amplified by Arm-PCR using iRepertoire HTBI primers to build TCR beta libraries. Via MiXCR, TCRdb re-called the multiplex PCR reads, giving one row per CDR3 protein. This table has under 700,000 distinct CDR3 sequences, approximately 16% appearing once. Time point: newly diagnosed GD, antithyroid drugs for less than 3 months. With RNA extracted from PBMCs as input, the TCR library was made. This sample was shared with a second study, whose subject was T cells in Graves' hyperthyroidism and ophthalmopathy. This second study says: These patients, aged 18 to 65, had recently diagnosed hyperthyroidism lasting under 2 months. Initially, a first-round RT-PCR of the TCR CDR3 employed the HTBI primer set. Most clonotypes expanded in thyroid above 0.001 were likewise present in blood.

The receptor's source is a woman aged 35 to 59 with Graves disease. The chain uses TRBV6-1 and TRBJ1-2; TRBD1 agrees at 9 bases. The input for sequencing was peripheral blood mononuclear cells (PBMCs), taken at new diagnosis, from a patient treated with antithyroid drugs. CDR3 DNA sequence: TGTGCCGGCAGTGAAACCGGACAGGGGTCTGGCTACACCTTC. It specifies CAGSETGQGSGYTF.